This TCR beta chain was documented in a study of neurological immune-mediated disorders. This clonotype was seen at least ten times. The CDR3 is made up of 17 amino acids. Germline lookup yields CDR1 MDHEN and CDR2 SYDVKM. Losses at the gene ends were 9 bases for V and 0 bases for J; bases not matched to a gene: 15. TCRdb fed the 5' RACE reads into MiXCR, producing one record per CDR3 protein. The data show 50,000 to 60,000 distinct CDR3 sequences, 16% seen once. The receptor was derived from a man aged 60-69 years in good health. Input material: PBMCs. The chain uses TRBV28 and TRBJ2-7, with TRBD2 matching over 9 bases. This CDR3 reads CASESAGGRTNSYEQYF. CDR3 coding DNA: TGTGCCAGTGAATCAGCGGGAGGCCGAACAAACTCCTACGAGCAGTACTTC.